This T cell receptor (beta chain) was sequenced for a study of T cells in women clearing cervical HPV infection. Study-level findings and limits: Each sample's T-cell count was unknown, possibly confounding richness. A classifier using richness and V gene abundances reached an AUC of about 0.83.

Clones were read by immunoSEQ multiplex PCR, and TCRdb kept only the in-frame ones, dropping some. This sample's table has tens of thousands of clones. Concerning this clone: Its target is not known. The CDR3 end falls 3 residues outside the read, so it is completed with the germline J gene.

With V trimmed by 6 bases and J by 0 bases, 5 bases remained unmatched. This CDR3 is 14 amino acids long. Looked up from germline, CDR1 is LNHDA and CDR2 is SQIVND (reference sequence). The source material was blood buffy coat. The clonotype was recovered from a woman between 18 and 70 years old with a cervical HPV16 infection that either progressed to CIN3+ or cleared (not recorded which). This chain connects TRBV19 to TRBJ2-7; TRBD2 agrees at 7 bases. The CDR3 DNA, read in part, is TGTGCCAGTAGGAGGGGACTACACTCCTACGAG. Translation gives CASRRGLHSYE. The entire CDR3 is CASRRGLHSYEQYF. Supplemented by reference TRBV19 and TRBJ2-7, the full variable domain reads DGGITQSPKYLFRKEGQNVTLSCEQNLNHDAMYWYRQDPGQGLRLIYYSQIVNDFQKGDIAEGYSVSREKKESFPLTVTSAQKNPTAFYLCASRRGLHSYEQYFGPGTRLTVT.